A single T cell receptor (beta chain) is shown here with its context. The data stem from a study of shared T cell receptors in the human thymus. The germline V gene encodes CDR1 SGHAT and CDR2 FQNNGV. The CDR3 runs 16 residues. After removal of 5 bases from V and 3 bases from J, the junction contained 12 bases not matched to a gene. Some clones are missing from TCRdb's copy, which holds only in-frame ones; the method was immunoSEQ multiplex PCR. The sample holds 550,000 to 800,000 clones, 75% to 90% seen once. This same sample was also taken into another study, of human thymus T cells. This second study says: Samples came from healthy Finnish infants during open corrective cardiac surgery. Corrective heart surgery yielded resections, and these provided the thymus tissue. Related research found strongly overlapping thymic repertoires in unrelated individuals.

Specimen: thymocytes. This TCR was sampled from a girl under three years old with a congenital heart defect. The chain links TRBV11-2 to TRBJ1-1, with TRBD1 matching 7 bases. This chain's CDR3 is CASSPTQGVRYTEAFF. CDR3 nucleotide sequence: TGTGCCAGCAGCCCAACTCAGGGGGTGAGGTACACTGAAGCTTTCTTT. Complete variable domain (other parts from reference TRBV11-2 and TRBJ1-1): EAGVAQSPRYKIIEKRQSVAFWCNPISGHATLYWYQQILGQGPKLLIQFQNNGVVDDSQLPKDRFSAERLKGVDSTLKIQPAKLEDSAVYLCASSPTQGVRYTEAFFGQGTRLTVV.